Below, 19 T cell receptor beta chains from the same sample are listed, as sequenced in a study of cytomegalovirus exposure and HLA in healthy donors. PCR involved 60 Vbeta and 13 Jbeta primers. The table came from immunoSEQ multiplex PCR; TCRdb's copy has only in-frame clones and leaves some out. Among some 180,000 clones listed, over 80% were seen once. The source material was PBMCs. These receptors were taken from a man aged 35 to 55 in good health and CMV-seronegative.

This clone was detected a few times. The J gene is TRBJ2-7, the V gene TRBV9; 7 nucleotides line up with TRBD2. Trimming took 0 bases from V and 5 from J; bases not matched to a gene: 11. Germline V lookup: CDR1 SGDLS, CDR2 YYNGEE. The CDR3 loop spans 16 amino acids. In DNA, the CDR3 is TGTGCCAGCAGCGTAGCGGCTGGGGGGGGAATCCACGAGCAGTACTTC. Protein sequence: CASSVAAGGGIHEQYF.

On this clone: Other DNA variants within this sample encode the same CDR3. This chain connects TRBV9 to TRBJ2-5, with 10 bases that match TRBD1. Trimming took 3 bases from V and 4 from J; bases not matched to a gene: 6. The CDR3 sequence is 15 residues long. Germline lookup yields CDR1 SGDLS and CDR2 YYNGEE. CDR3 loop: CASSARQGARETQYF. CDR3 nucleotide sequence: TGTGCCAGCAGCGCCCGACAGGGGGCCCGAGAGACCCAGTACTTC.

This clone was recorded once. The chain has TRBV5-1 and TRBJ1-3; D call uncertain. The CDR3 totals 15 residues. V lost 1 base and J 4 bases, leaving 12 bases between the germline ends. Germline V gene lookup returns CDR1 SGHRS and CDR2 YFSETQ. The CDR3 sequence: CASSLSGFSGNTIYF. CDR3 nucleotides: TGCGCCAGCAGCTTGTCGGGGTTTTCGGGAAACACCATATATTTT. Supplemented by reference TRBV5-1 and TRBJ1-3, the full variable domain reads KAGVTQTPRYLIKTRGQQVTLSCSPISGHRSVSWYQQTPGQGLQFLFEYFSETQRNKGNFPGRFSGRQFSNSRSEMNVSTLELGDSALYLCASSLSGFSGNTIYFGEGSWLTVV.

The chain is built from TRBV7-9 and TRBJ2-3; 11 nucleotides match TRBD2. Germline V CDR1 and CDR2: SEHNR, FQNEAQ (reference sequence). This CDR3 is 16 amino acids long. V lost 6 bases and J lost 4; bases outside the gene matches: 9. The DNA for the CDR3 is TGTGCCAGCAGTCTGGGGCTAGCGGGGGGTGCAGATACGCAGTATTTT. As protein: CASSLGLAGGADTQYF.

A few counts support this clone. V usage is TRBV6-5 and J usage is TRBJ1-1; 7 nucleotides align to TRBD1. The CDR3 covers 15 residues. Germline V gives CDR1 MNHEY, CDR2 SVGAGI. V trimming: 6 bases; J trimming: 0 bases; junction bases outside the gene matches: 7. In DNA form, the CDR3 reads TGTGCCAGCAGGAAGCCCAGGGGGATGAACACTGAAGCTTTCTTT. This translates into CASRKPRGMNTEAFF.

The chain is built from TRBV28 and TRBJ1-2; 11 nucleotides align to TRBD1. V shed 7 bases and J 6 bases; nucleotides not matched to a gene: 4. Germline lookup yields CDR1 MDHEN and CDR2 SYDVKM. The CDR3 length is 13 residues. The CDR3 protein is CASNSDRGHGYTF. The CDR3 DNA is TGTGCCAGCAACTCGGACAGGGGGCATGGCTACACCTTC.

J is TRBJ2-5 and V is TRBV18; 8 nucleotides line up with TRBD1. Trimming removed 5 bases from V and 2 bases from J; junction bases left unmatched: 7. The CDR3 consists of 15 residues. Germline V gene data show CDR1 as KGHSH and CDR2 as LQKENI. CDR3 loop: CASSTRQGKQETQYF. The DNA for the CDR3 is TGTGCCAGCTCAACACGACAGGGGAAGCAAGAGACCCAGTACTTC.

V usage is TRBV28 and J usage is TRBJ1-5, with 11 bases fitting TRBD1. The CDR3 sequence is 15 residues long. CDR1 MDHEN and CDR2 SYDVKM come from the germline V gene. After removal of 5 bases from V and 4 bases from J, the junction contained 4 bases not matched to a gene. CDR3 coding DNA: TGTGCCAGCAGTGGACAGGGGGCACGGAATCAGCCCCAGCATTTT. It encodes CASSGQGARNQPQHF.

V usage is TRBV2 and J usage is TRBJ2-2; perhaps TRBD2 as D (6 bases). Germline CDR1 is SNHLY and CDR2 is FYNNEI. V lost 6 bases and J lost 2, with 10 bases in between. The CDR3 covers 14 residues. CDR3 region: CASRGTLNTGELFF. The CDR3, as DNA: TGTGCCAGCAGGGGGACTCTAAACACCGGGGAGCTGTTTTTT.

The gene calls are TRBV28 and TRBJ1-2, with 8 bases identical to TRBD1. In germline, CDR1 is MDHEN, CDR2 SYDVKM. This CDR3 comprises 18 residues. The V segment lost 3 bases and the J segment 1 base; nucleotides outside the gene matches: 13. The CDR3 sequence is CASSFNRRGPGGNYGYTF. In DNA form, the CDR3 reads TGTGCCAGCAGTTTCAATCGCAGGGGGCCGGGGGGTAACTATGGCTACACCTTC.

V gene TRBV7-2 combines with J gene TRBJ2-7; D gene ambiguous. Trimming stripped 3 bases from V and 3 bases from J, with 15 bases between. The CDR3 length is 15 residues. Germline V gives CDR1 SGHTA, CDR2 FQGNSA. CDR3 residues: CASSLGRPPVYEQYF. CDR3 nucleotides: TGTGCCAGCAGCTTGGGCCGACCGCCGGTCTACGAGCAGTACTTC.

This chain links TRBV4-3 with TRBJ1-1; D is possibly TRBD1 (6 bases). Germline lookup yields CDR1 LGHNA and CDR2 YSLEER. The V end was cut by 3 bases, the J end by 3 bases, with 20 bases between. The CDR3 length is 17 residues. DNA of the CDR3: TGCGCCAGCAGCCACCCCCTACAGGGCGGTCGGGACACTGAAGCTTTCTTT. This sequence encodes CASSHPLQGGRDTEAFF.

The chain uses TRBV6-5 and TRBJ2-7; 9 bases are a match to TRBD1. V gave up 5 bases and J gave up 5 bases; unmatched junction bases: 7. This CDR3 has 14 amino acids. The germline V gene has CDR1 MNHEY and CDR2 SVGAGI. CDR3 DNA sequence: TGTGCCAGCAGTGCCCGGGACAGGGTCGACGAGCAGTACTTC. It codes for CASSARDRVDEQYF.

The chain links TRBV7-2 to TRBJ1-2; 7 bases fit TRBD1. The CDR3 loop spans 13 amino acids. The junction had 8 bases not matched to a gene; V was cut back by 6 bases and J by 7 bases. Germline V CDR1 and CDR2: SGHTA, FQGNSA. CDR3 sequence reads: CASSPNRGSGYTF. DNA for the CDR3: TGTGCCAGCAGTCCCAACAGGGGTAGTGGCTACACCTTC.

CDR3: CASSLTGSGNTIYF. The CDR3 DNA reads TGTGCCAGCAGCTTAACGGGCTCTGGAAACACCATATATTTT. The chain combines TRBV13 with TRBJ1-3, with D unresolved. Germline loops: CDR1 PRHDT, CDR2 FYEKMQ (reference sequence). Trimming took off 2 bases at V and 0 bases at J, with 5 bases between the two ends. The CDR3 is 14 residues long.

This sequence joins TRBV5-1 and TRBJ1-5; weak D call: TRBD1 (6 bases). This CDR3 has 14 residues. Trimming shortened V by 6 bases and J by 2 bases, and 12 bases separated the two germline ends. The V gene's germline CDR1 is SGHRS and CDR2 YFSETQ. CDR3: CASTRGGGNQPQHF. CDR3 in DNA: TGCGCCAGCACCAGGGGTGGCGGCAATCAGCCCCAGCATTTT.

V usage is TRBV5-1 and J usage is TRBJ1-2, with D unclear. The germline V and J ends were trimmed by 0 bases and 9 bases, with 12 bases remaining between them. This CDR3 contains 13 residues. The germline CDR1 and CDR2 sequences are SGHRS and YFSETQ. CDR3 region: CASSLEALGSYTF. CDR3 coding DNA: TGCGCCAGCAGCTTGGAAGCGCTCGGAAGCTACACCTTC.

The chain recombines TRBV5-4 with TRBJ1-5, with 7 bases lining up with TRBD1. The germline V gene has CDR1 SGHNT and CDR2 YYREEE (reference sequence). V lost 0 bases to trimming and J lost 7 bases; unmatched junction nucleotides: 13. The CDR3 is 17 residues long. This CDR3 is CASSLGPGQQREQPQHF. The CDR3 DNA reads TGTGCCAGCAGCTTGGGTCCGGGACAGCAAAGGGAACAGCCCCAGCATTTT.

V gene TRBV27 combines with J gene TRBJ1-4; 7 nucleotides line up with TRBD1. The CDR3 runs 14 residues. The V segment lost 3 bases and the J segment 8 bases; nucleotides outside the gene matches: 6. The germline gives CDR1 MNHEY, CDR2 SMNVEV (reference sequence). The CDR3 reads CASSFRTGREKLFF. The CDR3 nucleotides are TGTGCCAGCAGTTTCCGGACAGGCAGAGAAAAACTGTTTTTT.